This T cell receptor (beta chain) was captured by sequencing in a study of CXCR3-negative and CXCR3-positive naive CD8 T cells. The wider study: The total count of TRB reads reached around 140 million, and each library contributed about 1.5 +/- 0.3 million. Broader study findings: Sequencing showed both naive subsets with comparably high diversity, and memory CD8+ cells much lower. TRB CDR3s of CXCR3-positive naive cells were more hydrophobic than those of CXCR3-negative naive cells.

The length of the CDR3 is 14 residues. Germline assignment: CDR1 SEHNR and CDR2 FQNEAQ (reference sequence). Carrying UMI labels, the TRB cDNA libraries were prepared through 5' RACE. From the 5' RACE reads, TCRdb lists one entry per CDR3 protein and no DNA. The sample totals 35,000 to 55,000 distinct CDR3 sequences. CD45RO-CCR7+CD27+CD95- marked naive CD8+ T cells. Concerning this clonotype: Its target is not known.

The receptor's source is a human donor in good health. Some clones in this sample may be carry-over from other donors' samples. Input material: naive CXCR3- CD8+ T cells from blood. Subset noted: CD45RO-CCR7+CD27+CD95- naive CD8+ T cells lacking CXCR3 (TNR3-). The V gene is TRBV7-9, the J gene TRBJ1-4. This CDR3 reads CASSSTSDGEKLFF.